The 20 T cell receptor beta chains reported below all come from one sample, sequenced in a study of blood T cell repertoires in COVID-19. Generated by immunoSEQ multiplex PCR, the TCRdb table keeps only in-frame clones and is missing some. The sample consists of more than 150,000 clones, about 88% of them appearing once. Sequencing input: peripheral blood. The receptors shown here come from a man in his late teens or twenties with acute or convalescent COVID-19.

J is TRBJ2-1 and V is TRBV9, with 9 bases fitting TRBD2. This CDR3 contains 15 residues. CDR1 and CDR2 (germline): SGDLS, YYNGEE. The trim removed 5 bases at V and 3 bases at J, leaving 6 bases unmatched. In DNA form, the CDR3 reads TGTGCCAGCAGTGAGCGGGGGGTAAACTACAATGAGCAGTTCTTC. Amino acids: CASSERGVNYNEQFF. The full variable domain, completed using reference TRBV9 and TRBJ2-1, is DSGVTQTPKHLITATGQRVTLRCSPRSGDLSVYWYQQSLDQGLQFLIQYYNGEERAKGNILERFSAQQFPDLHSELNLSSLELGDSALYFCASSERGVNYNEQFFGPGTRLTVL.

The chain links TRBV21-1 to TRBJ2-3; the table's D call, TRBD2, has no DNA check behind it. TRBV21-1 is described as a pseudogene. CDR3 length equals 17 residues. CDR3 nucleotide sequence: TGTGCCAGCAGCAAAGCAAGTGTGCGGGGGCGCACAGATACGCAGTATTTT. Translated: CASSKASVRGRTDTQYF.

V and J are TRBV19 and TRBJ1-1; possibly TRBD1 for D (5 bases). V dropped 3 bases and J dropped 5 bases, with 16 bases sitting between them. The germline CDR1 and CDR2 sequences are LNHDA and SQIVND (reference sequence). This CDR3 spans 15 amino acids. CDR3 nucleotide sequence: TGTGCCAGTAGTATTGGGGGGGATTGGAGGACTGAAGCTTTCTTT. It codes for CASSIGGDWRTEAFF.

The rearrangement joins TRBV6-5 to TRBJ1-4; TRBD1 aligns across 8 bases. With 7 bases clipped from V and 5 bases from J, the junction kept 9 bases outside the gene matches. Germline V gene data show CDR1 as MNHEY and CDR2 as SVGAGI. CDR3 length equals 15 residues. CDR3 region: CASIPKQGGNEKLFF. Here the CDR3 DNA reads TGTGCCAGCATTCCCAAACAGGGGGGGAATGAAAAACTGTTTTTT.

The rearrangement uses TRBV30 and TRBJ2-7; 9 bases align to TRBD1. This CDR3 spans 14 amino acids. Germline V gene sequence: CDR1 GTSNPN, CDR2 SVGIG (reference sequence). The J segment lost 3 bases and the V segment lost 4 bases, leaving 7 bases of the junction unmatched. The CDR3 DNA sequence: TGTGCCTGGACCCCCGGGACAGGGCGCTACGAGCAGTACGTC. This encodes CAWTPGTGRYEQYV.

The rearrangement links TRBV19 to TRBJ2-1, with a tentative D call TRBD2 (6 bases). The CDR3 runs to 13 residues. CDR1 is LNHDA and CDR2 is SQIVND in the germline V gene (reference sequence). V was clipped by 5 bases and J by 5 bases, with 10 bases between them. As DNA, the CDR3 is TGTGCCAGTAGTTTCGGGGGAGACAATGAGCAGTTCTTC. Translating it yields CASSFGGDNEQFF.

The chain recombines TRBV15 with TRBJ2-1, with D possibly matching TRBD1 (6 bases). Trimming removed 0 bases at V and 4 bases at J, with 7 bases between. CDR3 length: 14 amino acids. Per the germline V gene, CDR1 is LNHNV and CDR2 is YYDKDF (reference sequence). Written as DNA, the CDR3 is TGTGCCACCAGCAGAGACAGGGGTTACAATGAGCAGTTCTTC. It specifies CATSRDRGYNEQFF. The full variable domain, its missing parts supplied by reference TRBV15 and TRBJ2-1, is DAMVIQNPRYQVTQFGKPVTLSCSQTLNHNVMYWYQQKSSQAPKLLFHYYDKDFNNEADTPDNFQSRRPNTSFCFLDIRSPGLGDTAMYLCATSRDRGYNEQFFGPGTRLTVL.

The V gene is TRBV4-1, the J gene TRBJ2-1, with TRBD1 identical over 7 bases. CDR1 MGHRA and CDR2 YSYEKL come from the germline V gene. This CDR3 has 13 amino acids. The junction had 3 bases not matched to a gene; V was cut back by 4 bases and J by 6 bases. CDR3 sequence (DNA): TGCGCCAGCAGCCCGGGACAGCTCAATGAGCAGTTCTTC. Translated: CASSPGQLNEQFF.

The V call is TRBV25-1, the J call TRBJ2-2; the D is unclear. Trimming shortened V by 6 bases and J by 5 bases, and 10 bases separated the two germline ends. The germline V gene has CDR1 MGHDK and CDR2 SYGVNS. This CDR3 comprises 13 residues. Here the CDR3 reads CASSPFQTGELFF. The DNA of the CDR3 is TGTGCCAGCAGCCCTTTTCAGACCGGGGAGCTGTTTTTT.

The chain links TRBV6-5 to TRBJ2-5; 7 bases fit TRBD1. This CDR3 spans 15 amino acids. Germline-derived CDR1 and CDR2 are MNHEY and SVGAGI. The ends lost 5 bases at V and 5 bases at J; junction bases unmatched: 11. CDR3 DNA sequence: TGTGCCAGCAGTACCGGGACAGACAGAACGGAGACCCAGTACTTC. Amino acids: CASSTGTDRTETQYF.

The chain has TRBV30 and TRBJ2-3, with 12 bases identical to TRBD2. The length of the CDR3 is 17 residues. The germline CDR1 and CDR2 sequences are GTSNPN and SVGIG (reference sequence). Trimming cost V 3 bases and J 4 bases; bases outside gene matches: 11. DNA of the CDR3: TGTGCCTGGAGCCCCTCCTGGCTAGCGGGGGGGCCAGATACGCAGTATTTT. Residues: CAWSPSWLAGGPDTQYF.

The chain employs TRBV28 and TRBJ1-2; TRBD1 might be the D (5 bases). The V gene's germline CDR1 is MDHEN and CDR2 SYDVKM. Trimming stripped 4 bases from V and 5 bases from J, with 11 bases between. This CDR3 contains 13 residues. The CDR3 DNA follows: TGTGCCAGCAGTTCCGAGACAGATTATGGCTACACCTTC. It codes for CASSSETDYGYTF.

The chain carries TRBV30 and TRBJ2-7; TRBD1 matches at 11 bases. The CDR3 totals 12 residues. The V and J ends lost 8 bases and 2 bases, in that order; junction bases with no gene match: 2. Per germline, CDR1 GTSNPN and CDR2 SVGIG (reference sequence). CDR3 sequence (DNA): TGTGCCGGGGGACAGGGGGCCTACGAGCAGTACTTC. This translates into CAGGQGAYEQYF. Using reference TRBV30 and TRBJ2-7 for the parts outside the CDR3, the full variable domain is SQTIHQWPATLVQPVGSPLSLECTVEGTSNPNLYWYRQAAGRGLQLLFYSVGIGQISSEVPQNLSASRPQDRQFILSSKKLLLSDSGFYLCAGGQGAYEQYFGPGTRLTVT.

V is TRBV3-1 (or the pseudogene TRBV3-2) and J is TRBJ1-1; perhaps TRBD1 as D (6 bases). Germline V CDR1 and CDR2: LGHDT, YNNKEL (reference sequence). V was pared by 6 bases and J by 5 bases, with 13 bases between. The CDR3 has 13 amino acids. CDR3 bases: TGTGCCAGCAGTCCAAACAGGGTAACTGAAGCTTTCTTT. Its translation is CASSPNRVTEAFF.

Regarding this clone: At one of its ends the junction is not consistent with the germline gene, which may arise from a read error. The chain uses TRBV2 and TRBJ1-4; the D gene is possibly TRBD1 (6 bases). The CDR3 contains 11 residues. Germline CDR1 is SNHLY and CDR2 is FYNNEI. The CDR3 is CASETTGSSVF. The CDR3 bases are TGTGCCAGCGAAACTACAGGGAGTTCTGTTTTT.

The chain recombines TRBV12-3 or TRBV12-4 with TRBJ1-1; D ambiguous. Trimming removed 5 bases at V and 6 bases at J, with 13 bases between. This CDR3 is 13 amino acids long. This CDR3 reads CASSELRGAEAFF. The CDR3 DNA follows: TGTGCCAGCAGTGAACTTCGCGGCGCTGAAGCTTTCTTT.

This clone was found once. The sample holds other DNA sequences that translate to the same CDR3. This chain uses TRBV4-2 with TRBJ2-7; TRBD2 aligns across 9 bases. The CDR3 has 15 amino acids. V lost 1 base, J lost 3 bases, and 4 bases stayed unmatched. Germline loops: CDR1 LGHNA, CDR2 YNFKEQ. The CDR3 is CASSQGSGGSYEQYF. Written as DNA, the CDR3 is TGTGCCAGCAGCCAAGGGAGCGGGGGGAGCTACGAGCAGTACTTC.

This chain connects TRBV6-6 to TRBJ1-2; 10 bases align to TRBD1. The ends lost 2 bases at V and 5 bases at J; junction bases unmatched: 5. CDR3 length: 15 residues. Germline V gene data show CDR1 as MNHNY and CDR2 as SVGAGI (reference sequence). The CDR3 DNA is TGTGCCAGCAGTTACACCGGGACAGGGGAATATGGCTACACCTTC. It translates to CASSYTGTGEYGYTF.

The chain uses TRBV11-2 and TRBJ2-7; 9 bases map to TRBD2. Unmatched junction bases numbered 4, after V lost 7 bases and J lost 0 bases. Germline-derived CDR1 and CDR2 are SGHAT and FQNNGV. The CDR3 length is 14 residues. As DNA, the CDR3 is TGTGCCAGCAACCTAGCGGGGCCCTCCTACGAGCAGTACGTC. It codes for CASNLAGPSYEQYV.

V and J are TRBV30 and TRBJ1-3, with a weak D call TRBD1 (6 bases). Trimming removed 3 bases from V and 0 bases from J, with 12 bases in between. This CDR3 is 15 amino acids long. Germline V gene data show CDR1 as GTSNPN and CDR2 as SVGIG (reference sequence). The CDR3 DNA is TGTGCCTGGAGCCTAGGGGGGGGCTCTGGAAACACCATATATTTT. Translation: CAWSLGGGSGNTIYF.